This T cell receptor beta chain was identified during a study of blood T cell repertoires in COVID-19. Germline-derived CDR1 and CDR2 are MGHRA and YSYEKL. This CDR3 has 13 residues. V lost 8 bases and J lost 0; bases outside the gene matches: 0. The protocol was immunoSEQ multiplex PCR, while the TCRdb copy is restricted to in-frame clones and leaves out a portion. The repertoire includes 100,000 or so clones, 81% of them detected once, and 30% to 45% sits in the top ten. Sequenced sample: peripheral blood. The clonotype comes from a man older than 75 with acute or convalescent COVID-19. The gene calls are TRBV4-1 and TRBJ1-1, with 10 positions matching TRBD1. The CDR3 protein is CASGQGVNTEAFF. The CDR3 DNA reads TGCGCCAGCGGACAGGGGGTGAACACTGAAGCTTTCTTT.